Below, 14 T cell receptor beta chains from the same sample are listed, as sequenced in a study of T cell responses to AZD1222 COVID-19 vaccine. Some clones are missing from TCRdb's copy, which holds only in-frame ones; the method was immunoSEQ multiplex PCR. The table has approximately 150,000 clones, approximately 91% seen once. The sample here was peripheral blood, taken 28 days after the second dose of the MenACWY control vaccine. The receptors were sampled from an adult who received the MenACWY meningococcal vaccine as a control.

The V call is TRBV12-5, the J call TRBJ2-3; 10 bases line up with TRBD2. The CDR3 extends over 18 amino acids. Germline CDR1 and CDR2: LGHNT and FRNRAP. Losses at the gene ends were 5 bases for V and 0 bases for J; bases not matched to a gene: 11. CDR3 in amino acids: CASGPVAGGDYSTDTQYF. CDR3 DNA: TGTGCTAGTGGTCCTGTAGCGGGGGGCGACTATAGCACAGATACGCAGTATTTT.

The rearrangement joins TRBV14 to TRBJ2-7, with 11 nucleotides matching TRBD1. The CDR3 sequence is 16 residues long. With V trimmed by 4 bases and J by 3 bases, 8 bases remained unmatched. Germline CDR1 reads SGHDN; CDR2 reads FVKESK. The CDR3 spells CASSRLGQGAIYEQYF. The CDR3 DNA sequence: TGTGCCAGCAGCCGGCTAGGACAGGGGGCAATCTACGAGCAGTACTTC.

This chain joins TRBV4-1 and TRBJ2-5, with 7 bases fitting TRBD1. J was trimmed by 4 bases and V by 4 bases; bases with no gene match: 6. The CDR3 covers 14 residues. In germline, CDR1 is MGHRA, CDR2 YSYEKL. This CDR3 reads CASSPDRSGETQYF. The CDR3, as DNA: TGCGCCAGCAGCCCGGACAGGTCGGGAGAGACCCAGTACTTC.

This chain connects TRBV5-1 to TRBJ1-5, with D maybe TRBD1 (6 bases). Between the trimmed V and J ends, which lost 0 bases and 3 bases, there was a span of 10 bases. The CDR3 totals 15 residues. Germline-derived CDR1 and CDR2 are SGHRS and YFSETQ. For the CDR3, the DNA is TGCGCCAGCAGCTTGGGGAACAGGGACAATCAGCCCCAGCATTTT. Amino acids: CASSLGNRDNQPQHF.

This clone was picked up one time. The chain is built from TRBV4-1 and TRBJ1-1; possibly TRBD1 for D (6 bases). From germline, CDR1 is MGHRA and CDR2 YSYEKL. This CDR3 is built from 17 residues. V was trimmed by 3 bases and J by 1 base, leaving 18 bases between them. The chain's CDR3 is CASSQSGRGTENTEAFF. Written as DNA, the CDR3 is TGCGCCAGCAGCCAGAGCGGCAGGGGAACTGAGAACACTGAAGCTTTCTTT.

The chain joins TRBV4-3 to TRBJ2-7; maybe TRBD2 (6 bases). The CDR3 spans 14 residues. Trimming took 3 bases from V and 4 from J, leaving 13 bases between them. The germline V gene has CDR1 LGHNA and CDR2 YSLEER. The CDR3 loop reads CASSQEDGGYEQYF. In nucleotides, the CDR3 is TGCGCCAGCAGCCAGGAGGACGGGGGTTACGAGCAGTACTTC.

This clone was detected only a few times. The chain employs TRBV12-3 or TRBV12-4 and TRBJ2-2; D not resolved. This CDR3 has 13 amino acids. Trimming took off 7 bases at V and 2 bases at J, with 8 bases between the two ends. CDR3 amino acids: CASIHYNTGELFF. For the CDR3, the DNA is TGTGCCAGCATTCACTATAACACCGGGGAGCTGTTTTTT.

The chain carries TRBV5-1 and TRBJ1-5; D may be TRBD1 (6 bases). This CDR3 comprises 15 residues. CDR1 and CDR2 from the germline V gene are SGHRS and YFSETQ. Trimming took 4 bases from V and 0 from J, leaving 11 bases between them. The CDR3 DNA is TGCGCCAGCAGCCTGGACAGCCCTAGCAATCAGCCCCAGCATTTT. It translates to CASSLDSPSNQPQHF.

The J gene is TRBJ1-1, the V gene TRBV6-5; D remains ambiguous. Germline lookup yields CDR1 MNHEY and CDR2 SVGAGI. V shed 1 base and J shed 6 bases, with 12 bases lying between them. CDR3 length: 14 amino acids. CDR3 loop: CASSYYRSRAEAFF. The CDR3 bases are TGTGCCAGCAGTTACTACAGATCACGGGCTGAAGCTTTCTTT.

For the CDR3, the DNA is TGTGCCAGCAGTAAGGGACAGGGGTTCATGAACACTGAAGCTTTCTTT. This encodes CASSKGQGFMNTEAFF. This chain joins TRBV6-2 or TRBV6-3 and TRBJ1-1, with TRBD1 matching over 10 bases. CDR1 is MNHEY and CDR2 is SVGEGT in the germline V gene. This CDR3 is built from 16 residues. V was pared by 5 bases and J by 0 bases, with 6 bases of the junction left unmatched.

The genes are TRBV5-1 and TRBJ2-7, with 7 bases that match TRBD2. The CDR3 runs to 12 residues. Per germline, CDR1 SGHRS and CDR2 YFSETQ. Trimming took 5 bases from V and 5 from J; bases not matched to a gene: 4. Here the CDR3 reads CASSYRGDEQYF. The CDR3 DNA reads TGCGCCAGCAGTTACCGGGGGGACGAGCAGTACTTC.

The genes are TRBV5-4 and TRBJ2-4, with D hard to call. Germline V gene sequence: CDR1 SGHNT, CDR2 YYREEE (reference sequence). V was cut by 4 bases and J by 0 bases, with 8 bases left in between. The CDR3 loop spans 14 amino acids. CDR3: CASSGEAAKNIQYF. CDR3 in DNA: TGTGCCAGCAGCGGGGAAGCAGCCAAAAACATTCAGTACTTC.

The rearrangement uses TRBV5-6 and TRBJ2-7; D possibly corresponds to TRBD2 (6 bases). Germline values: CDR1 SGHDT, CDR2 YYEEEE. V lost 3 bases, J lost 4 bases, and 17 bases lay in between. The CDR3 is made up of 15 amino acids. The CDR3 DNA reads TGTGCCAGCAGCTGGATGTCGCGGGGAAGATACGAGCAGTACTTC. It is translated as CASSWMSRGRYEQYF. Drawing the rest from reference TRBV5-6 and TRBJ2-7, the complete variable domain is DAGVTQSPTHLIKTRGQQVTLRCSPKSGHDTVSWYQQALGQGPQFIFQYYEEEERQRGNFPDRFSGHQFPNYSSELNVNALLLGDSALYLCASSWMSRGRYEQYFGPGTRLTVT.

The CDR3 DNA reads as TGTGCCAGCAGCGGAACGGACAGGGACGAAAAACTGTTTTTT. This translates into CASSGTDRDEKLFF. V and J are TRBV5-6 and TRBJ1-4; 8 positions match TRBD1. This CDR3 region has 14 residues. J was trimmed by 8 bases and V by 4 bases; bases with no gene match: 7. CDR1 and CDR2 from the germline V gene are SGHDT and YYEEEE.